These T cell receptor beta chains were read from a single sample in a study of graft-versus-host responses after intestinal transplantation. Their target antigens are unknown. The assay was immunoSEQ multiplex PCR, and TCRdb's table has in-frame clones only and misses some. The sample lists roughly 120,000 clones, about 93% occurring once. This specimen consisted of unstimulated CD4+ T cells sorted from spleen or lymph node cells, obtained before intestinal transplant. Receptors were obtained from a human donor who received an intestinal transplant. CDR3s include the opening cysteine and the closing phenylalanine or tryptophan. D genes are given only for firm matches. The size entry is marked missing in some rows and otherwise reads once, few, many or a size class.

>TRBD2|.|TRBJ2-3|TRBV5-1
CASSLLSGRGGDTQYF
TGCGCCAGCAGCTTGCTTTCCGGGAGGGGCGGAGATACGCAGTATTTT
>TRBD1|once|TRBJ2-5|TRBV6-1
CASRQGRWQETQYF
TGTGCCAGTCGACAGGGGAGGTGGCAAGAGACCCAGTACTTC
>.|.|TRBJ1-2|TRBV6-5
CASSYGRTNYGYTF
TGTGCCAGCAGTTACGGGAGAACGAACTATGGCTACACCTTC
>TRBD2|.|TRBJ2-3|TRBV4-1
CASSQDVAGLGIADTQYF
TGCGCCAGCAGCCAAGACGTAGCGGGTCTCGGTATAGCAGATACGCAGTATTTT
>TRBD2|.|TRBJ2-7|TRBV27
CASRPEPGKSHTSGSSTYEQYF
TGTGCCAGCAGACCTGAACCAGGGAAATCCCATACTAGCGGGAGTTCTACCTACGAGCAGTACTTC
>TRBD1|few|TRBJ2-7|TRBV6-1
CASSLQGAYEQYF
TGTGCCAGCAGTTTACAGGGGGCCTACGAGCAGTACTTC
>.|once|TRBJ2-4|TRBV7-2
CASSLVGRGSKNIQYF
TGTGCCAGCAGCTTAGTAGGCAGGGGATCCAAAAACATTCAGTACTTC
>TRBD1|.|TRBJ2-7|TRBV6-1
CAIGLWDRSYEQYF
TGTGCCATTGGCCTCTGGGACAGGTCCTACGAGCAGTACTTC
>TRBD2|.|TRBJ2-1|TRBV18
CASSPRLAGLIDNEQFF
TGTGCCAGCTCACCAAGACTAGCGGGACTTATAGACAATGAGCAGTTCTTC
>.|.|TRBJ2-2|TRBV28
CASSLLDRFGRELFF
TGTGCCAGCAGTTTGTTAGACAGGTTCGGACGGGAGCTGTTTTTT